These 9 T cell receptor beta chains share one sample of origin, sequenced in a study of shared clonotypes between healthy human individuals. Naive CD8 cells lacked CD45RO and underwent positive selection for CCR7, leaving out terminally differentiated effector memory CD45RA+ cells. TCRdb keeps only in-frame clones here, not all; method: immunoSEQ multiplex PCR. Of over 750,000 clones in the sample, 90% to 97% were seen once. Sequencing was done on a sample of naive CD8+ T cells sorted from blood. All receptors derive from a man aged 30-40 years in good health.

The chain recombines TRBV7-9 with TRBJ2-1; 13 bases fit TRBD2. The CDR3 is 17 residues long. Germline CDR1 and CDR2: SEHNR and FQNEAQ (reference sequence). V dropped 4 bases and J dropped 3; count of bases not matched to a gene: 6. CDR3 bases: TGTGCCAGCAGCTCGAGGACTAGCGGGAGCCTCTACAATGAGCAGTTCTTC. Its protein product is CASSSRTSGSLYNEQFF.

The chain has TRBV7-9 and TRBJ2-2, with D tentatively TRBD1 (5 bases). The length of the CDR3 is 12 residues. V was trimmed by 4 bases and J by 7 bases, leaving 7 bases between them. Germline V CDR1 and CDR2: SEHNR, FQNEAQ (reference sequence). CDR3 loop: CASSSGYGELFF. In DNA, the CDR3 is TGTGCCAGCAGCTCAGGGTACGGGGAGCTGTTTTTT.

The gene calls are TRBV5-6 and TRBJ2-1; TRBD1 aligns across 10 bases. CDR1 and CDR2 from the germline V gene are SGHDT and YYEEEE. V gave up 3 bases and J gave up 7 bases; unmatched junction bases: 13. The CDR3 sequence is 17 residues long. Here the CDR3 DNA reads TGTGCCAGCAGCTCAACCGTTGTGGACAGGGGGTTGAATGAGCAGTTCTTC. This gives the protein CASSSTVVDRGLNEQFF.

The CDR3 nucleotides are TGCAGCGTTTCCGTTAGGGGTACCGGGGAGCTGTTTTTT. It translates to CSVSVRGTGELFF. The J gene is TRBJ2-2, the V gene TRBV29-1; a possible D gene is TRBD1 (5 bases). CDR1 SQVTM and CDR2 ANQGSEA come from the germline V gene. This CDR3 has 13 amino acids. The V gene lost 5 bases and the J gene lost 5 bases, with 12 bases spanning the gap.

The chain combines TRBV29-1 with TRBJ2-1, with 10 nucleotides matching TRBD2. Germline V CDR1 and CDR2: SQVTM, ANQGSEA. There are 15 residues in the CDR3. The V gene end was trimmed by 5 bases and the J gene end by 1 base; junction bases not matched to a gene: 5. The CDR3 sequence: CSVRLAGLSYNEQFF. As DNA, the CDR3 is TGCAGCGTTCGACTAGCGGGCCTGTCCTACAATGAGCAGTTCTTC.

This clone appeared once. The chain combines TRBV4-3 with TRBJ2-6; 13 positions match TRBD2. The germline CDR1 and CDR2 sequences are LGHNA and YSLEER. V was clipped by 0 bases and J by 2 bases; unmatched bases: 4. This CDR3 has 19 amino acids. CDR3 protein: CASSQDPLAGGPGANVLTF. CDR3 bases: TGCGCCAGCAGCCAAGACCCACTAGCGGGAGGGCCTGGGGCCAACGTCCTGACTTTC.

This chain's CDR3 is CASSEWAGASNEQFF. CDR3 nucleotides: TGTGCCAGCAGTGAATGGGCGGGAGCTTCCAATGAGCAGTTCTTC. The rearrangement uses TRBV6-1 and TRBJ2-1, with 7 bases aligning to TRBD2. CDR1 MNHNS and CDR2 SASEGT come from the germline V gene. The CDR3 has 15 amino acids. Trimming removed 2 bases from V and 6 bases from J; junction bases left unmatched: 7.

This clone was picked up one time. The V and J genes are TRBV10-3 and TRBJ2-2; D might be TRBD2 (6 bases). The CDR3 extends over 19 amino acids. CDR1 ENHRY and CDR2 SYGVKD come from the germline V gene. Trimming left V 3 bases short and J 5 bases short, with 25 bases between. The CDR3 DNA reads as TGTGCCATCAGTGACTATCCCGGGCCCGGCGGGATCTGGACCGGGGAGCTGTTTTTT. It encodes CAISDYPGPGGIWTGELFF.

This clone was found once. Within the sample, other DNA sequences also encode this same CDR3. The V and J genes are TRBV25-1 and TRBJ1-5; 7 bases map to TRBD1. The trim removed 4 bases at V and 4 bases at J, leaving 1 base unmatched. This CDR3 is built from 13 residues. Germline CDR1 and CDR2: MGHDK and SYGVNS. CDR3 in DNA: TGTGCCAGCAGTGGGGGACAGAATCAGCCCCAGCATTTT. Encoded protein: CASSGGQNQPQHF.